This T cell receptor beta chain was observed in a study of blood T cell repertoires in COVID-19 (TCRdb year 2020). About the investigation overall: Samples from collaborators originated in the United States, Italy and Spain and spanned both the acute and convalescent phases of COVID-19. The sample metadata nearly always contained a de-identified subject ID, COVID-19 status, age in years and sex. The repertoires were released in a freely available public database meant as a resource for research on the immune response to SARS-CoV-2. The samples were drawn from two sources: the first 160 participants of the ongoing ImmuneRACE study, and 1,000 to 1,500 subjects contributed by 6 global collaborators. Where available, HLA class I and class II types were obtained from metadata supplied by the sample provider rather than from assay-based typing. The dataset comprised deeply sampled blood TCRbeta repertoires from subjects exposed to, actively infected with, or recovered from COVID-19. The prospective study material was composed of cDNA or gDNA derived from T cells, B-cell-depleted T cells, or PBMCs.

Overall study results and their limits: Clinical and demographic metadata were provided uncurated, with the amount varying by source and participant.

Per the germline V gene (reference sequence), LGHDT is the CDR1 and YNNKEL is the CDR2. Compared with germline, V lacks 5 bases and J lacks 7 bases; bases without a gene match: 12. From cysteine to phenylalanine, the CDR3 is 15 amino acids long. Of all the DNA, just the CDR3 is kept, 45 bases in frame from base 1. This clone has a handful of counts. It lacks a known antigen. Base qualities are not provided; no much larger clone lies one nucleotide away. Collaborating institutions collected whole blood in K2EDTA tubes following their own protocols. For TCRbeta analysis, collaborator samples were shipped as frozen whole blood, as isolated PBMCs, or as DNA extracted from either sample type. The immunoSEQ Assay, a bias-controlled multiplex PCR, was used to amplify TCRbeta CDR3 regions from genomic DNA. Regarding the original processing steps: The number of nucleated cells in each sample was estimated from the amplification of reference gene primers within the assay. To quantify the absolute abundance of each unique TCRbeta CDR3 rearrangement, sequence reads were collapsed and filtered. Productive Simpson clonality was computed per sample as the square root of Simpson's diversity index over productive rearrangements. TCRdb stores this immuneACCESS table with in-frame sequences only. Part of the clones is absent; in the studies checked, under half of the shortfall reflects unresolved V genes, and no reason is known for the rest. The V and J calls and clone size were taken over from that table, and D and trimming were inferred from the DNA. The table for this sample lists 200,000 to 250,000 clones; roughly four fifths of them were counted only once. Of the sample, less than 2.5% is held by the ten largest clones.

The sequencing sample was made of peripheral blood. Recombination joined TRBV3-1 (or the pseudogene TRBV3-2) with TRBJ2-5; 8 nucleotides in the junction match TRBD2. The sequence was obtained from an older woman with acute or convalescent COVID-19. The DNA sequence is given as TGTGCCAGCAGCGATACTAGCGGCGGGGTGGGGACCCAGTACTTC. This translates into CASSDTSGGVGTQYF.